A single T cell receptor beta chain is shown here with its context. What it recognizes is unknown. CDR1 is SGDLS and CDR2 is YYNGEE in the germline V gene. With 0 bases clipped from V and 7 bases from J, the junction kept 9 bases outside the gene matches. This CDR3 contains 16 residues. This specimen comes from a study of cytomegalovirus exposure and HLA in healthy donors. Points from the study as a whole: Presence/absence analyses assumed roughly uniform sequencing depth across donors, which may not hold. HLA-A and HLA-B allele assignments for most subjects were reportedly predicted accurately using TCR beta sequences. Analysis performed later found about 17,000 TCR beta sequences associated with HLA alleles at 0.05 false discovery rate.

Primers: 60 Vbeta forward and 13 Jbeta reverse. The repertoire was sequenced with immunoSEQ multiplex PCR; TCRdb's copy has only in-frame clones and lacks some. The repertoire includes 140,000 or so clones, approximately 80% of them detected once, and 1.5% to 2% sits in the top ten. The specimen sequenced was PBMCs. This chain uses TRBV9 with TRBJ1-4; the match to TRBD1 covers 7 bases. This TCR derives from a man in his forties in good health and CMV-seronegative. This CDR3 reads CASSVGATGRGEKLFF. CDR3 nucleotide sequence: TGTGCCAGCAGCGTAGGGGCGACAGGGCGGGGTGAAAAACTGTTTTTT.